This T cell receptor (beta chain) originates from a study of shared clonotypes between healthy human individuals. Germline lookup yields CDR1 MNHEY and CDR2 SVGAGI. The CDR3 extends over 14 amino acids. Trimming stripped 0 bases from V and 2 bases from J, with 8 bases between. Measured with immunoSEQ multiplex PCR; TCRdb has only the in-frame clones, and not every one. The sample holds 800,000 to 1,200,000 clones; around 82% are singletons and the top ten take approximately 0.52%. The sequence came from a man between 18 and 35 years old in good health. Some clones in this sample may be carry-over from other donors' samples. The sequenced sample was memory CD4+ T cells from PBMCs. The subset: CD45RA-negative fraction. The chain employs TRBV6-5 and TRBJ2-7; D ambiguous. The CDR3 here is CASSYSAVTYEQYF. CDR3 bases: TGTGCCAGCAGTTACTCTGCGGTGACCTACGAGCAGTACTTC.